This T cell receptor (beta chain) was retrieved from a study of cytomegalovirus exposure and HLA in healthy donors. The study's findings and limits: The classifier, whose performance was assessed in both the original and validation cohorts, reportedly diagnosed cytomegalovirus status with high specificity and sensitivity.

Turning to this clone: The antigen is not known.

Unmatched junction bases numbered 6, after V lost 2 bases and J lost 1 base. Germline values: CDR1 SGHDT, CDR2 YYEEEE. The CDR3 sequence is 17 residues long. Regarding donors, all were healthy bone marrow donors. The PCR was carried out with 60 Vbeta primers and 13 Jbeta primers. Clones were read by immunoSEQ multiplex PCR, and TCRdb kept only the in-frame ones, dropping some. Among 110,000 to 150,000 clones, 70% to 85% were seen once, and the ten largest hold roughly 9.9%. The chain carries TRBV5-6 and TRBJ2-1; 10 positions match TRBD2. Sequencing used PBMCs. The sequence derives from a woman aged 55-75 years in good health and CMV-seropositive. The CDR3 region is CASSFHSGRVSYNEQFF. The CDR3 bases are TGTGCCAGCAGCTTTCACAGCGGGAGGGTATCCTACAATGAGCAGTTCTTC.